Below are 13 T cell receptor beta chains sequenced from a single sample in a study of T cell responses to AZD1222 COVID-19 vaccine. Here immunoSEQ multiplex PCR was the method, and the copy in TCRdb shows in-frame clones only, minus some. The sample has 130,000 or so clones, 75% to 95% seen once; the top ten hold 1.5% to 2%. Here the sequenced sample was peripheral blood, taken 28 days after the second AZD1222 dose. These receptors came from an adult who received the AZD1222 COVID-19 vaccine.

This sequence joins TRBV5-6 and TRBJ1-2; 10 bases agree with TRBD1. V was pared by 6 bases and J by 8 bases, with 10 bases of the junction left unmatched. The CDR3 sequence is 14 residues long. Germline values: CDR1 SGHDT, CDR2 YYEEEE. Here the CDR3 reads CASNPGTGVRGYTF. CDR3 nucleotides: TGTGCCAGCAATCCCGGGACAGGGGTTCGGGGCTACACCTTC.

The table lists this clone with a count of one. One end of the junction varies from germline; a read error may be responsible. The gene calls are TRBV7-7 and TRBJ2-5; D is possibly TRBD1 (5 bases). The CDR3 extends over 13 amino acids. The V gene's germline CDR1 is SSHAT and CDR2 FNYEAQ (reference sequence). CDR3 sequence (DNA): TGTGCTAGCAGCCTCGACAGCCAAGAGACCCAGTACTTC. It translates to CASSLDSQETQYF.

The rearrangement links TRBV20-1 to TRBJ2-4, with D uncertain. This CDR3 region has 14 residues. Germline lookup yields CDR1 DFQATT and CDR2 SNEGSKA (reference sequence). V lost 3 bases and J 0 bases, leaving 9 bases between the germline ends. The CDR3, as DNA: TGCAGTGCTAGTGAAAATATAGCCAAAAACATTCAGTACTTC. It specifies CSASENIAKNIQYF.

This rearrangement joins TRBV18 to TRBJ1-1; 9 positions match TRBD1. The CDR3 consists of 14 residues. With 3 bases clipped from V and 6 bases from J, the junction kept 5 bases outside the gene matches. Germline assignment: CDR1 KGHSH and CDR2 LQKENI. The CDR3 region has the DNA TGTGCCAGCTCACCCCTAACAGGGGGCTCTGAAGCTTTCTTT. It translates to CASSPLTGGSEAFF.

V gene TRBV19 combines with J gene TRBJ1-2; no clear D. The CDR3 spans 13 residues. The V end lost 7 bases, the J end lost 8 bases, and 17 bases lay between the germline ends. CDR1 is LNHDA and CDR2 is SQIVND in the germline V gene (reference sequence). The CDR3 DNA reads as TGTGCCAGTAACCCAGGAAGATTTAAGGGCTACACCTTC. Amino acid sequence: CASNPGRFKGYTF.

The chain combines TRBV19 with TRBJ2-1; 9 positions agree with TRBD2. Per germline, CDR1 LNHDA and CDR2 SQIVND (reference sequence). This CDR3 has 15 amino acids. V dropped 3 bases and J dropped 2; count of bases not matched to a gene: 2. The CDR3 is CASSIGGGAYNEQFF. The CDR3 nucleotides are TGTGCCAGTAGTATCGGCGGGGGGGCCTACAATGAGCAGTTCTTC.

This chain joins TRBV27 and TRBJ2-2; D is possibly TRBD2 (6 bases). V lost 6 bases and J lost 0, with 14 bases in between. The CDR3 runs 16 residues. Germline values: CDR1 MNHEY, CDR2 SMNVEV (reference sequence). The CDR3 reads CASRDGGSPNTGELFF. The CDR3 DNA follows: TGTGCCAGCAGGGACGGGGGTTCACCGAACACCGGGGAGCTGTTTTTT.

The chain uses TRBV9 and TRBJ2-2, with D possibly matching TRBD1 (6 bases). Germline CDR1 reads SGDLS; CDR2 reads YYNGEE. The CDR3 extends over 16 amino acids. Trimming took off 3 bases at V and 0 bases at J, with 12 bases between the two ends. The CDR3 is CASSEGTFSNTGELFF. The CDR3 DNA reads TGTGCCAGCAGCGAGGGGACATTCTCGAACACCGGGGAGCTGTTTTTT.

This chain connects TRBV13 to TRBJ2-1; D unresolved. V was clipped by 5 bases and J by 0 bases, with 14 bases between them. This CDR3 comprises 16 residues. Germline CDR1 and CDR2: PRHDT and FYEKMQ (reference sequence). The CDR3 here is CASSPLGPSSYNEQFF. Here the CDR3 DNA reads TGTGCCAGCAGCCCCCTAGGACCCAGCTCCTACAATGAGCAGTTCTTC.

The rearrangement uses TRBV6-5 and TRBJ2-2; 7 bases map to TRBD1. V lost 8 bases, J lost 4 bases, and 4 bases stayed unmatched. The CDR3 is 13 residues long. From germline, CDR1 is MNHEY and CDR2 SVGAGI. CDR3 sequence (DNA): TGTGCCAGCCCGGGACAGATCACCGGGGAGCTGTTTTTT. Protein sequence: CASPGQITGELFF.

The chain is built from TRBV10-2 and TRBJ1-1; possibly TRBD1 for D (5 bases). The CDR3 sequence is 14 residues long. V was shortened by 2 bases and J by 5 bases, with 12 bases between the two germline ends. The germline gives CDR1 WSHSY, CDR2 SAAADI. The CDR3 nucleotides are TGCGCCAGCAGTGAGCCGAGGGACTGGACTGAAGCTTTCTTT. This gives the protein CASSEPRDWTEAFF.

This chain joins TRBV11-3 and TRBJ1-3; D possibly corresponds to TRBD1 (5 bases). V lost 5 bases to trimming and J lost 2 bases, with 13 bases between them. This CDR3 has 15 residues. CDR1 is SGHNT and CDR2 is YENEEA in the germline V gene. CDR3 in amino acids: CASSPRQLPGNTIYF. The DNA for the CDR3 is TGTGCCAGCAGCCCAAGACAGCTCCCTGGAAACACCATATATTTT.

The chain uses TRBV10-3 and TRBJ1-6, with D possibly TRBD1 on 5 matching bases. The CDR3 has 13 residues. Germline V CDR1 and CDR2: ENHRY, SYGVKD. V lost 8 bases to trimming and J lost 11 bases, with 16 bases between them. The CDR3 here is CAIGAGSEAPLHF. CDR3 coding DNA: TGTGCCATCGGGGCCGGCAGTGAGGCACCCCTCCACTTT.